One TCR beta chain is described in this entry. The data were obtained in a study of blood T cells in healthy people across ages. Trimming stripped 6 bases from V and 3 bases from J, with 11 bases between. Germline V lookup: CDR1 SGHTA, CDR2 FQGTGA. The CDR3 consists of 13 residues. Together with a sample-barcoded 5' primer, a J-beta primer mix was included in a second PCR lasting about 7 to 11 cycles. A single record per CDR3 protein comes from TCRdb applying MiXCR to the 5' RACE reads. The sample includes more than 900,000 distinct CDR3 sequences, 20% to 25% seen only once; the top ten take less than 0.85%. These data were likewise used in another study, on T cells of mothers and their children. That paper adds: Mothers gave over 8 million TCR beta CDR3 reads each, and children about 3 million each.

The clonotype was recovered from a girl aged 2 to 9 in good health. J is TRBJ1-1 and V is TRBV7-3; TRBD1 is a possible D gene (5 bases). Sequenced: blood. CDR3 region: CASRDTGHTEAFF. Here the CDR3 DNA reads TGTGCCAGCAGAGATACGGGGCACACTGAAGCTTTCTTT.